The subject of this entry is one TCR beta chain. Which antigen it targets is not known. Base quality data are lacking; no much larger clone is found one base away. V was cut back by 5 bases and J by 4 bases, leaving a gap of 24 bases between them. Measured from the cysteine to the phenylalanine, the CDR3 is 19 residues long. Of all the DNA, just the CDR3 is kept, 57 bases in frame from base 1. Taken from the germline V gene, the CDR1 and CDR2 loops are MNHEY and SVGEGT. These data come from a study of blood T cell repertoires in COVID-19 (dated by TCRdb to about 2020). As for the study more broadly: Samples from collaborators originated in the United States, Italy and Spain and spanned both the acute and convalescent phases of COVID-19. The material from the prospective study consisted of cDNA or gDNA derived from T cells, B-cell-depleted T cells, or PBMCs. Subjects who had been exposed to COVID-19, were actively infected with it, or had recovered from it provided the deeply sampled blood TCRbeta repertoires that made up the dataset. The repertoires were released in a freely available public database meant as a resource for research on the immune response to SARS-CoV-2. The samples were drawn from the first 160 participants of the ongoing ImmuneRACE study and from 1,254 subjects provided by 6 global collaborators. A de-identified subject ID, COVID-19 status, age in years and sex were almost always included in the sample metadata. Where available, HLA class I and class II types were obtained from metadata supplied by the sample provider rather than from assay-based typing.

The immunoSEQ Assay, a bias-controlled multiplex PCR, was used to amplify TCRbeta CDR3 regions from genomic DNA. The original pipeline was this. Within the assay, amplification of reference gene primers was used to estimate how many nucleated cells each sample contained. To quantify the absolute abundance of each unique TCRbeta CDR3 rearrangement, sequence reads were collapsed and filtered. For each sample, productive Simpson clonality was calculated as the square root of Simpson's diversity index over productive rearrangements. TCRdb carries this immuneACCESS record with in-frame sequences only. Its versions omit some clonotypes, under half of them owing to an unresolved V gene in the studies checked, with the rest unexplained. The V and J calls and clone size come from that table; D and trimming were worked out from the DNA. The sample profile shows around 270,000 clones; more than 85% of them were found once. The top ten clones comprise about 2.5% of the sample.

General study outcomes and caveats: The quantity of clinical and demographic metadata differed by source and by participant and was supplied without curation.

One collaborating source in Seattle enrolled patients while the patients were actively infected and followed the patients over time throughout the course of disease. Each collaborating institution followed its own protocols to collect whole blood in K2EDTA tubes. For TCRbeta analysis, collaborators shipped samples as frozen whole blood, isolated PBMCs, or DNA extracted from either of those sample types. This TCR came from a person aged 18 to 30 with COVID-19, enrolled during active disease. The sample was peripheral blood. The chain joins TRBV6-2 or TRBV6-3 to TRBJ2-6; TRBD1 might be the D gene, on 6 matching bases. Here is the DNA: TGTGCCAGCAGTCTGTACAGGGCTCAGGCCGCTAGAGGGGCCAACGTCCTGACTTTC. Its translation is CASSLYRAQAARGANVLTF.